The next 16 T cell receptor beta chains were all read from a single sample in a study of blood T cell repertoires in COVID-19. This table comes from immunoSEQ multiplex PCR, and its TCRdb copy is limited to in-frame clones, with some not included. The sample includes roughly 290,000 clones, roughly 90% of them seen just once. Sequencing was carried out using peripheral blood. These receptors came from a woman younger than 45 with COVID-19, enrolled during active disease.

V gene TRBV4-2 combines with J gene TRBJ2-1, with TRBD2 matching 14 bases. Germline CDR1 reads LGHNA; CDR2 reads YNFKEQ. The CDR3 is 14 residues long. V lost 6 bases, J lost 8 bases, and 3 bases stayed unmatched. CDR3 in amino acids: CASSGTSGRHEQFF. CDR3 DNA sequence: TGTGCCAGCAGTGGGACTAGCGGGAGACATGAGCAGTTCTTC.

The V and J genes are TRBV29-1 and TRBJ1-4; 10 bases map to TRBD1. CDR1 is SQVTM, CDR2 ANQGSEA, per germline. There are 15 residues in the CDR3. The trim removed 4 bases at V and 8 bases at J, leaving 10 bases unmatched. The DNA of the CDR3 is TGCAGCGTTGGGGCCTCCGGGACAGGGGACGAAAAACTGTTTTTT. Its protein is CSVGASGTGDEKLFF.

The chain's CDR3 is CASSLYRGAGELFF. In DNA form, the CDR3 reads TGTGCCAGCAGTTTATACAGGGGGGCCGGGGAGCTGTTTTTT. The gene calls are TRBV28 and TRBJ2-2, with 8 nucleotides matching TRBD1. V was pared by 1 base and J by 6 bases, with 1 base of the junction left unmatched. This CDR3 region has 14 residues. In germline, CDR1 is MDHEN, CDR2 SYDVKM.

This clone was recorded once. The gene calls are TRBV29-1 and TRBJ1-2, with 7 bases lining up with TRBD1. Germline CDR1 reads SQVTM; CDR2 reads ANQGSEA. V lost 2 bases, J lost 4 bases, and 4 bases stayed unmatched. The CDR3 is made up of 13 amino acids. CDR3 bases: TGCAGCGTTGAACGTGCAGGGGGCTATGGCTACACCTTC. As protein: CSVERAGGYGYTF.

The CDR3 here is CAISDSIGQGELEQFF. DNA of the CDR3: TGTGCCATCAGTGACTCCATCGGACAGGGGGAACTTGAGCAGTTCTTC. The V gene is TRBV10-3, the J gene TRBJ2-1; 10 positions match TRBD1. The CDR3 covers 16 residues. CDR1 is ENHRY, CDR2 SYGVKD, per germline. V gave up 3 bases and J gave up 9 bases; unmatched junction bases: 11.

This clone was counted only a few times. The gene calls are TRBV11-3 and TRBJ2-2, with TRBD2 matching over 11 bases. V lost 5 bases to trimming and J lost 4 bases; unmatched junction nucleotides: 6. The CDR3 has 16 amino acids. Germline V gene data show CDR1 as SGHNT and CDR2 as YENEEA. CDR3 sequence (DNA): TGTGCCAGCAGCCAAACTAGCGGGAGAATCACCGGGGAGCTGTTTTTT. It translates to CASSQTSGRITGELFF.

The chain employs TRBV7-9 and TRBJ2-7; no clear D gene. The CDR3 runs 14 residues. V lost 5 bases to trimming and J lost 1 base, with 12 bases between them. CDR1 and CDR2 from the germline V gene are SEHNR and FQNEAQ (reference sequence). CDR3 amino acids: CASSPRGRSYEQYF. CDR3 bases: TGTGCCAGCAGCCCCCGAGGCCGTTCCTACGAGCAGTACTTC. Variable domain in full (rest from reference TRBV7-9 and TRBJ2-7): DTGVSQNPRHKITKRGQNVTFRCDPISEHNRLYWYRQTLGQGPEFLTYFQNEAQLEKSRLLSDRFSAERPKGSFSTLEIQRTEQGDSAMYLCASSPRGRSYEQYFGPGTRLTVT.

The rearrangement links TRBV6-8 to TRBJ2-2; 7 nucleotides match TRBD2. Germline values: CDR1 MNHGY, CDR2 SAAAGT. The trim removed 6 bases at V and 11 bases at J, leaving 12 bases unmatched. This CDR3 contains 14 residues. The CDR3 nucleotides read TGTGCCAGCAGCCCCCTGGGGGGGAGAGGAGAGCTGTTTTTT. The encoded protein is CASSPLGGRGELFF.

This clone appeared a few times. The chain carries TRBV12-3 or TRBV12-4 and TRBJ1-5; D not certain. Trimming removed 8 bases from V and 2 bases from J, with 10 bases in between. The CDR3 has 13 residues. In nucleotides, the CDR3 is TGTGCCAGCGGCGGGTCAGGCAATCAGCCCCAGCATTTT. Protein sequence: CASGGSGNQPQHF.

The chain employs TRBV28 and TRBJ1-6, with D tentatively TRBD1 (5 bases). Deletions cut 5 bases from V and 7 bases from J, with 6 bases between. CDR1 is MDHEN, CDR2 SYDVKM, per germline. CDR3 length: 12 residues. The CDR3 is CASSGGNSPLHF. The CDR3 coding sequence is TGTGCCAGCAGTGGGGGGAATTCACCCCTCCACTTT.

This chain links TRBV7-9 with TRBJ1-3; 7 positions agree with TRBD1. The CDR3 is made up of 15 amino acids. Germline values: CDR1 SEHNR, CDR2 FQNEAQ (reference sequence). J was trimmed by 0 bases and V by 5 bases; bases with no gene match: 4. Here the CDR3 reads CASSQRTGSGNTIYF. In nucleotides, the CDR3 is TGTGCCAGCAGCCAAAGGACAGGCTCTGGAAACACCATATATTTT.

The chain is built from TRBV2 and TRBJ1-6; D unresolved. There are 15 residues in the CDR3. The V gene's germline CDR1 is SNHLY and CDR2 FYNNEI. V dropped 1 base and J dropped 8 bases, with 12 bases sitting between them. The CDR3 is CASSEGRAGYSPLHF. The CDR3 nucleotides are TGTGCCAGCAGTGAAGGGAGGGCCGGCTATTCACCCCTCCACTTT. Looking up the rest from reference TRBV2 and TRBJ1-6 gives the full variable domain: EPEVTQTPSHQVTQMGQEVILRCVPISNHLYFYWYRQILGQKVEFLVSFYNNEISEKSEIFDDQFSVERPDGSNFTLKIRSTKLEDSAMYFCASSEGRAGYSPLHFGNGTRLTVT.

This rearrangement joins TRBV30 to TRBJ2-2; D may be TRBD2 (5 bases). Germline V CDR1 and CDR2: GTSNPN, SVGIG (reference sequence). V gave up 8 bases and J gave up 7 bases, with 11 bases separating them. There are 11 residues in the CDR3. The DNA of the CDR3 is TGTGCCGGAGCAGAGGGCGGGGAGCTGTTTTTT. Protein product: CAGAEGGELFF.

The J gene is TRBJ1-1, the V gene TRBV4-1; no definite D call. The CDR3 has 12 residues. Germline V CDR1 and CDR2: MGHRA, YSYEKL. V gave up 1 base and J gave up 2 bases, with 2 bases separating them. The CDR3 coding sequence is TGCGCCAGCAGCCAAGCTAACACTGAAGCTTTCTTT. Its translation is CASSQANTEAFF.

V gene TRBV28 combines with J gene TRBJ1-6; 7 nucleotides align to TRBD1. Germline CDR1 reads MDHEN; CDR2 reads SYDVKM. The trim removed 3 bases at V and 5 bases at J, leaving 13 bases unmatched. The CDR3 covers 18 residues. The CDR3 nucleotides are TGTGCCAGCAGTTTCTGGGGGTTAGGCGGGACAGATAATTCACCCCTCCACTTT. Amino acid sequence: CASSFWGLGGTDNSPLHF.

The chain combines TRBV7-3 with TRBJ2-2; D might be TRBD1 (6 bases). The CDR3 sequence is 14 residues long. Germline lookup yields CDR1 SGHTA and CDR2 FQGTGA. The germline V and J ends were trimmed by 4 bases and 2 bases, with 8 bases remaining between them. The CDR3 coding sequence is TGTGCCAGCAGCTCGGGGACAAACACCGGGGAGCTGTTTTTT. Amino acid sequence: CASSSGTNTGELFF.